Sequencing of this TCR beta chain was carried out in a study of blood T cell repertoires in COVID-19. For the study at large: Researchers got acute and convalescent COVID-19 samples from the United States, Italy and Spain. PBMCs, B-cell-depleted T cells, or T cells provided the cDNA or gDNA that made up the material.

Germline lookup yields CDR1 SNHLY and CDR2 FYNNEI. There are 14 residues in the CDR3. The V and J ends lost 6 bases and 4 bases, in that order; junction bases with no gene match: 7. In the original workflow: It was from reference gene primer amplification that nucleated cell counts were estimated. TCRdb keeps only in-frame clones here, not all; method: immunoSEQ multiplex PCR. For V, J and clone size, that table is used; D and trimming come from the DNA. Of about 150,000 clones in the sample, approximately 83% were seen once. The sequence derives from a man aged 65 to 85 with acute or convalescent COVID-19. The source material was peripheral blood. The chain combines TRBV2 with TRBJ1-2; TRBD1 agrees at 8 bases. CDR3: CASRRDRSLYGYTF. The CDR3 DNA sequence: TGTGCCAGCAGGAGGGACAGGTCTCTCTATGGCTACACCTTC.